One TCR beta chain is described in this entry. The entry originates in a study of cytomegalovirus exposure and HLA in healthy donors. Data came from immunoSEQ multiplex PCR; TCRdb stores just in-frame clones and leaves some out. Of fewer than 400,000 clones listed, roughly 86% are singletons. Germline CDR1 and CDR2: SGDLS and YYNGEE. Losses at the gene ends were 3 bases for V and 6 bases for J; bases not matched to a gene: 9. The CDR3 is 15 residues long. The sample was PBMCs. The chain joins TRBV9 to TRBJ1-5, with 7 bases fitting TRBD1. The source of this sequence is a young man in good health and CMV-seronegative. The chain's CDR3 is CASSEGTAGVQPQHF. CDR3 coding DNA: TGTGCCAGCAGCGAGGGGACAGCGGGCGTTCAGCCCCAGCATTTT.